This entry lists 21 T cell receptor beta chains sequenced from one sample in a study of shared clonotypes between healthy human individuals. TCRdb's table, derived via immunoSEQ multiplex PCR, lists solely in-frame clones and lacks some. Of 800,000 to 1,200,000 clones in the sample, about 84% were seen once. Sequencing was performed on memory CD4+ T cells from PBMCs. The subset denotes: CD45RA-negative fraction. The receptors were sampled from a man between 18 and 35 years old in good health. Some clones in this sample may be carry-over from other donors' samples.

This clone was seen many times. The rearrangement uses TRBV28 and TRBJ1-5; D may be TRBD1 (5 bases). This CDR3 is 16 amino acids long. Germline CDR1 is MDHEN and CDR2 is SYDVKM. V dropped 6 bases and J dropped 3 bases, with 18 bases sitting between them. CDR3: CASSPDVGVHNQPQHF. CDR3 DNA sequence: TGTGCCAGCAGCCCGGATGTAGGGGTCCACAATCAGCCCCAGCATTTT.

V gene TRBV4-1 combines with J gene TRBJ2-5, with D hard to call. The CDR3 length is 14 residues. Germline values: CDR1 MGHRA, CDR2 YSYEKL. The V and J ends lost 1 base and 0 bases respectively, with 6 bases between them. DNA of the CDR3: TGCGCCAGCAGCCAAGGGGCGAACCAAGAGACCCAGTACTTC. As protein: CASSQGANQETQYF.

The V call is TRBV28, the J call TRBJ2-7; 7 bases fit TRBD1. V lost 5 bases to trimming and J lost 2 bases; unmatched junction nucleotides: 12. The germline V gene encodes CDR1 MDHEN and CDR2 SYDVKM. The CDR3 has 16 residues. CDR3 residues: CASSAVSGRGTYEQYF. The CDR3 DNA reads as TGTGCCAGCAGTGCTGTTTCGGGCAGGGGGACCTACGAGCAGTACTTC.

This clone was seen more than once but under ten times. The CDR3 region is CATSSLSGYTF. CDR3 nucleotide sequence: TGTGCCACCAGCTCACTGAGTGGCTACACCTTC. The rearrangement uses TRBV15 and TRBJ1-2; no reliable D call. The V and J ends lost 5 bases and 7 bases respectively, with 8 bases between them. Germline V gene sequence: CDR1 LNHNV, CDR2 YYDKDF (reference sequence). The CDR3 has 11 amino acids. Full variable domain (remainder filled in from reference TRBV15 and TRBJ1-2): DAMVIQNPRYQVTQFGKPVTLSCSQTLNHNVMYWYQQKSSQAPKLLFHYYDKDFNNEADTPDNFQSRRPNTSFCFLDIRSPGLGDTAMYLCATSSLSGYTFGSGTRLTVV.

A few counts support this clone. The rearrangement joins TRBV2 to TRBJ2-3; 7 nucleotides line up with TRBD2. CDR3 length: 14 residues. CDR1 is SNHLY, CDR2 FYNNEI, per germline. Unmatched junction bases numbered 9, after V lost 6 bases and J lost 6 bases. The CDR3 DNA sequence: TGTGCCAGCAGATTGACTAGCACGAAGGATACGCAGTATTTT. Residues: CASRLTSTKDTQYF.

This clone has only a few counts. Other DNA sequences in the sample encode the same CDR3. The chain employs TRBV28 and TRBJ1-5, with D uncertain. CDR3 length: 11 amino acids. Germline V CDR1 and CDR2: MDHEN, SYDVKM. Trimming pared 4 bases from V and 5 bases from J, leaving 3 bases between. The CDR3 sequence: CASSSDQPQHF. CDR3 nucleotide sequence: TGTGCCAGCAGTTCGGATCAGCCCCAGCATTTT.

The chain links TRBV18 to TRBJ2-2; perhaps TRBD1 as D (6 bases). Trimming removed 6 bases from V and 1 base from J, with 12 bases in between. The CDR3 spans 15 residues. CDR1 is KGHSH, CDR2 LQKENI, per germline. CDR3 loop: CASSRTGLNTGELFF. Here the CDR3 DNA reads TGTGCCAGCTCTCGCACAGGGCTGAACACCGGGGAGCTGTTTTTT.

This clone was observed once. CDR3 coding DNA: TGCGCCAGCAGCTTGGTACTAGCGGGAGGATGGGAGACCCAGTACTTC. It specifies CASSLVLAGGWETQYF. This chain uses TRBV5-1 with TRBJ2-5, with TRBD2 matching 12 bases. The CDR3 has 16 amino acids. The J segment lost 5 bases and the V segment lost 0 bases, leaving 5 bases of the junction unmatched. The germline V gene encodes CDR1 SGHRS and CDR2 YFSETQ.

As to this clone: Other DNA sequences within the sample encode an identical CDR3. The V call is TRBV6-1, the J call TRBJ2-2; D remains ambiguous. Germline V gene sequence: CDR1 MNHNS, CDR2 SASEGT. V was shortened by 4 bases and J by 1 base, with 4 bases between the two germline ends. The CDR3 contains 13 residues. CDR3 coding DNA: TGTGCCAGCAGTGGGGTGAACACCGGGGAGCTGTTTTTT. Protein: CASSGVNTGELFF.

The V gene is TRBV6-6, the J gene TRBJ2-7, with 11 bases lining up with TRBD2. V gave up 4 bases and J gave up 3 bases; unmatched junction bases: 5. Germline V gives CDR1 MNHNY, CDR2 SVGAGI (reference sequence). This CDR3 region has 15 residues. CDR3 region: CASSSTGLADYEQYF. The CDR3 DNA is TGTGCCAGCAGTTCCACGGGACTAGCGGACTACGAGCAGTACTTC.

V is TRBV2 and J is TRBJ2-3; either TRBD1 or TRBD2 may supply D (5 bases each). The CDR3 covers 14 residues. Germline CDR1 is SNHLY and CDR2 is FYNNEI. The V end lost 2 bases, the J end lost 2 bases, and 8 bases lay between the germline ends. The CDR3 loop reads CASSESGPTDTQYF. CDR3 nucleotide sequence: TGTGCCAGCAGTGAATCGGGGCCCACAGATACGCAGTATTTT.

The chain carries TRBV25-1 and TRBJ1-1; D is uncertain. In germline, CDR1 is MGHDK, CDR2 SYGVNS. This CDR3 spans 13 amino acids. V was trimmed by 5 bases and J by 3 bases, leaving 10 bases between them. CDR3 residues: CASSKHGDTEAFF. DNA for the CDR3: TGTGCCAGCAGTAAACATGGGGACACTGAAGCTTTCTTT.

The chain is built from TRBV7-2 and TRBJ1-2, with 7 bases lining up with TRBD1. Germline V gives CDR1 SGHTA, CDR2 FQGNSA. V was pared by 1 base and J by 1 base, with 3 bases of the junction left unmatched. The CDR3 is 15 amino acids. In DNA form, the CDR3 reads TGTGCCAGCAGCTTAGAGGACAGGTATAACTATGGCTACACCTTC. It translates to CASSLEDRYNYGYTF. Looking up the rest from reference TRBV7-2 and TRBJ1-2 gives the full variable domain: GAGVSQSPSNKVTEKGKDVELRCDPISGHTALYWYRQSLGQGLEFLIYFQGNSAPDKSGLPSDRFSAERTGGSVSTLTIQRTQQEDSAVYLCASSLEDRYNYGYTFGSGTRLTVV.

The chain has TRBV5-4 and TRBJ2-7; tentative D call: TRBD2 (7 bases). Germline CDR1 and CDR2: SGHNT and YYREEE (reference sequence). Trimming pared 4 bases from V and 7 bases from J, leaving 24 bases between. This CDR3 has 16 residues. The DNA of the CDR3 is TGTGCCAGCAGCCCTAGGGGGGGGACTATACTACGGGAGCAGTACTTC. Its protein product is CASSPRGGTILREQYF.

In this sample, this clone turned up a few times. The V gene is TRBV5-1, the J gene TRBJ1-1, with TRBD1 as a possible D gene (6 bases). Germline CDR1 SGHRS, CDR2 YFSETQ. The V and J ends lost 5 bases and 6 bases respectively, with 20 bases between them. The CDR3 contains 15 residues. In DNA, the CDR3 is TGCGCCAGCAGTCCTGGTGGGGCAGGGGACGCTGAAGCTTTCTTT. Amino acids: CASSPGGAGDAEAFF.

The chain carries TRBV2 and TRBJ1-5; D not certain. V was cut by 1 base and J by 6 bases, with 7 bases left in between. The germline V gene encodes CDR1 SNHLY and CDR2 FYNNEI. The CDR3 runs 13 residues. CDR3: CASSEGQSQPQHF. The CDR3 DNA reads as TGTGCCAGCAGTGAAGGGCAGTCTCAGCCCCAGCATTTT.

The chain is built from TRBV27 and TRBJ2-1, with 7 bases fitting TRBD2. The V and J ends lost 4 bases and 2 bases, in that order; junction bases with no gene match: 8. The length of the CDR3 is 16 residues. Germline V gene lookup returns CDR1 MNHEY and CDR2 SMNVEV (reference sequence). CDR3 region: CASSSPGLRAYNEQFF. The DNA for the CDR3 is TGTGCCAGCAGTTCCCCGGGACTAAGAGCCTACAATGAGCAGTTCTTC.

In this sample, this clone turned up a few times. The V and J genes are TRBV4-2 and TRBJ1-1; D may be TRBD1 (6 bases). The V end was cut by 1 base, the J end by 3 bases, with 9 bases between. CDR3 size: 14 residues. Germline loops: CDR1 LGHNA, CDR2 YNFKEQ. CDR3 sequence reads: CASSQAGDYTEAFF. DNA for the CDR3: TGTGCCAGCAGCCAAGCAGGGGACTACACTGAAGCTTTCTTT.

This clone appeared a few times. This chain joins TRBV15 and TRBJ2-2; 8 bases match TRBD1. The CDR3 consists of 16 residues. V gave up 3 bases and J gave up 0 bases; unmatched junction bases: 3. The germline V gene has CDR1 LNHNV and CDR2 YYDKDF (reference sequence). The CDR3 coding sequence is TGTGCCACCAGCAGCTTGGACAGGGCGAACACCGGGGAGCTGTTTTTT. Translated, it gives CATSSLDRANTGELFF.

V is TRBV30 and J is TRBJ2-4, with 7 nucleotides matching TRBD1. CDR1 is GTSNPN, CDR2 SVGIG, per germline (reference sequence). The V segment lost 0 bases and the J segment 4 bases; nucleotides outside the gene matches: 0. The CDR3 has 13 residues. CDR3 nucleotide sequence: TGTGCCTGGAGTGTACAGGGGAAAAACATTCAGTACTTC. Translated: CAWSVQGKNIQYF.

The V call is TRBV5-1, the J call TRBJ1-2; no clear D. The germline V and J ends were trimmed by 4 bases and 6 bases, with 19 bases remaining between them. The germline V gene has CDR1 SGHRS and CDR2 YFSETQ. The CDR3 has 15 amino acids. This CDR3 is CASSTTLGVWDGYTF. In nucleotides, the CDR3 is TGCGCCAGCAGCACCACCCTTGGGGTTTGGGATGGCTACACCTTC.